This TCR beta chain was recorded in a study of patients and donors after allogeneic stem cell transplantation. V was pared by 5 bases and J by 7 bases, with 13 bases of the junction left unmatched. The CDR3 is made up of 16 amino acids. Per germline, CDR1 SGHTA and CDR2 FQGTGA. TCRdb re-called the RT-PCR reads through MiXCR, storing one row per CDR3 protein. The sample contains roughly 880,000 distinct CDR3 sequences, around 17% of which appear only once. This clonotype was found once. The rearrangement joins TRBV7-3 to TRBJ1-5; TRBD1 agrees at 8 bases. Sequenced sample: blood, either unsorted or a sorted T cell fraction (not recorded which). This clonotype originated in a human donor who was either an allogeneic HSCT recipient or a stem cell or donor lymphocyte infusion donor (not recorded which). It is not recorded whose cells these are; they may come from a transplant donor. The CDR3 DNA reads as TGTGCCAGCAGCGCACCGGGACAGGTCTCCCTACAGCCCCAGCATTTT. Translating it yields CASSAPGQVSLQPQHF.